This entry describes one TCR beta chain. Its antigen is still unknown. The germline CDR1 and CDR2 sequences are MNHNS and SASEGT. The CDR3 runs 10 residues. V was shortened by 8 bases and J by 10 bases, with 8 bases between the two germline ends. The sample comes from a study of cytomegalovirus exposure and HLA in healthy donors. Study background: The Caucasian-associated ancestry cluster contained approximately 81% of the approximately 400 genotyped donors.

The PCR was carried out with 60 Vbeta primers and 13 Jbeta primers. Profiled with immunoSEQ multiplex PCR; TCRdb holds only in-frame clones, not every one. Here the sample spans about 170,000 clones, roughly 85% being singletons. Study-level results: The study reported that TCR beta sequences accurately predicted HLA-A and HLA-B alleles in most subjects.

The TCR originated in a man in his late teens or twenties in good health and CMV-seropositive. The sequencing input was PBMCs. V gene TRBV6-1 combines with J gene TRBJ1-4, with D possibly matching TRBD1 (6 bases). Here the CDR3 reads CASLQGKLFF. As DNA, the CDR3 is TGTGCCAGCTTACAGGGAAAACTGTTTTTT.